This TCR beta chain was obtained from a study of blood T cell repertoires in COVID-19. The CDR3 runs 16 residues. The V gene's germline CDR1 is GTSNPN and CDR2 SVGIG (reference sequence). J was trimmed by 4 bases and V by 5 bases; bases with no gene match: 15. Seattle's enrolled individuals joined amid active infection and were then monitored longitudinally. This clone was detected a few times. Generated by immunoSEQ multiplex PCR, the TCRdb table keeps only in-frame clones and is missing some. The repertoire holds around 270,000 clones, approximately 85% seen once, with 0.75% to 0.95% in the top ten.

The chain combines TRBV30 with TRBJ1-2; TRBD1 matches 8 bases. Sequenced input: peripheral blood. The TCR comes from a human donor with COVID-19, enrolled during active disease. The donor label of this sample is uncertain. The CDR3 DNA follows: TGTGCCTGGCACCGAGGGGGTAACAGGGGGACCTATGGCTACACCTTC. Its translation is CAWHRGGNRGTYGYTF. The whole variable domain, filled in from reference TRBV30 and TRBJ1-2, reads SQTIHQWPATLVQPVGSPLSLECTVEGTSNPNLYWYRQAAGRGLQLLFYSVGIGQISSEVPQNLSASRPQDRQFILSSKKLLLSDSGFYLCAWHRGGNRGTYGYTFGSGTRLTVV.